This TCR beta chain was captured in a study of esophageal squamous cell carcinoma under preoperative chemotherapy. Study information: TCR repertoires were profiled from both peripheral blood T cells and tumor-infiltrating lymphocytes.

Comment on this clonotype: Its antigen is still unknown. It is likely a read error, because the conserved phenylalanine at the end of the CDR3 is missing. The limits of the CDR3 on the DNA are not certain, so only TCRdb's listed CDR3 is given.

TCRdb called the PCR reads again in MiXCR, with one record for every CDR3 protein. The repertoire has roughly 30,000 distinct CDR3 sequences, around 50% of them found once; the top ten carry approximately 23%. Regarding time point: after preoperative PTX-NDP chemotherapy. Before surgery, patients were given preoperative paclitaxel-nedaplatin chemotherapy. Study findings and constraints: After paclitaxel-nedaplatin, abundant clones were more likely to contract than amplify. Tumor-infiltrating lymphocytes showed no significant post-chemotherapy TCR diversity increase, unlike peripheral T cells.

This specimen was collected from a patient given preoperative chemotherapy. This TCR was recovered from a human donor with esophageal squamous cell carcinoma. The donor label of this sample is uncertain.

CDR3 in amino acids: CASSLSGERGGTYNEQFFGP. This sequence joins TRBV7-3 and TRBJ2-6; the DNA was not compared with TRBD2, the D call given in the table. CDR1 SGHTA and CDR2 FQGTGA come from the germline V gene. The CDR3 region is 20 residues in length, termini included.